This TCR beta chain was identified in a study of cytomegalovirus exposure and HLA in healthy donors. On the study more broadly: According to later analysis, the same platform produced the approximately 120 validation and over 600 first-cohort repertoires.

Broader study findings: Under in vitro conditions, a few CMV-associated chains were confirmed as specific for CMV antigens. In a later analysis, first-cohort TCR clusters were found to tend to co-occur in the roughly 120 validation repertoires. The authors listed 164 TCR beta chains as cytomegalovirus-associated.

Germline V gene sequence: CDR1 LNHDA, CDR2 SQIVND (reference sequence). V shed 10 bases and J shed 0 bases, with 9 bases lying between them. The CDR3 has 13 amino acids. Produced via immunoSEQ multiplex PCR; TCRdb's table is partial and in-frame only. Altogether 120,000 to 150,000 clones are present, about 87% being singletons, with the ten largest covering roughly 4.3%. Turning to this clone: The target antigen is unknown.

Sequencing used PBMCs. The chain has TRBV19 and TRBJ1-4; unclear D gene. This clonotype was sampled from a man between 18 and 35 years old in good health and CMV-seropositive. CDR3 sequence: CATKRATNEKLFF. Here the CDR3 DNA reads TGTGCCACCAAGAGAGCAACTAATGAAAAACTGTTTTTT.